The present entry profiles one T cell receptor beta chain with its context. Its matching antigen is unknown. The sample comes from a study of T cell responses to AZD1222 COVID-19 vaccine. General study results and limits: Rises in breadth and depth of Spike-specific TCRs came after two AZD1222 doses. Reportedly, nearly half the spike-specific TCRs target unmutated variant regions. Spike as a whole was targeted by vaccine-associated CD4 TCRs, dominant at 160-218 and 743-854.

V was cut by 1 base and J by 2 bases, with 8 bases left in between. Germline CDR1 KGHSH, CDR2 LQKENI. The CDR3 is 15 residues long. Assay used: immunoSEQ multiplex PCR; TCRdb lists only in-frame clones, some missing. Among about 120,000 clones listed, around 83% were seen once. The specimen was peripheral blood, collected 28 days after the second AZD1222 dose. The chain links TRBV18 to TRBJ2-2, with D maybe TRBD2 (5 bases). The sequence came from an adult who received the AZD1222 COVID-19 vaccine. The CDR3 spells CASSPQEGNTGELFF. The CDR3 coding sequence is TGTGCCAGCTCACCACAAGAGGGTAACACCGGGGAGCTGTTTTTT.